The 32 T cell receptor beta chains presented below share a single source sample, sequenced in a study of identical twins. TCRdb called the 5' RACE reads again in MiXCR, with one record for every CDR3 protein. The table includes hundreds of thousands of distinct CDR3 sequences, 15% to 20% detected once. These sequences were also reported in another study, on T cells expressing NK-cell markers.

The sequencing input was PBMCs. The receptor set was obtained from a woman between 18 and 29 years old in good health.

The V gene is TRBV7-2, the J gene TRBJ1-3; D not certain. Germline V lookup: CDR1 SGHTA, CDR2 FQGNSA. V lost 0 bases, J lost 5 bases, and 11 bases lay in between. The CDR3 extends over 15 amino acids. CDR3 in DNA: TGTGCCAGCAGCTTAGCCACCCTAGGCAGAAACACCATATATTTT. This codes for CASSLATLGRNTIYF.

The chain carries TRBV20-1 and TRBJ2-5; 14 bases agree with TRBD2. Germline V gene sequence: CDR1 DFQATT, CDR2 SNEGSKA (reference sequence). Trimming at V came to 3 bases and at J to 4 bases, leaving 4 bases not matched to a gene. The CDR3 has 15 amino acids. CDR3 sequence: CSASKTSGGAETQYF. CDR3 coding DNA: TGCAGTGCTAGTAAGACTAGCGGGGGGGCAGAGACCCAGTACTTC.

This clonotype was observed a few times. This CDR3 reads CATSRSRGGPDTF. Written as DNA, the CDR3 is TGTGCCACCAGCAGATCCCGGGGGGGGCCGGACACCTTC. The chain carries TRBV15 and TRBJ1-2, with D possibly matching TRBD1 (6 bases). V was cut by 2 bases and J by 12 bases, with 16 bases left in between. Germline CDR1 reads LNHNV; CDR2 reads YYDKDF (reference sequence). The length of the CDR3 is 13 residues.

In this sample, this clonotype turned up a few times. V usage is TRBV20-1 and J usage is TRBJ1-4; TRBD1 is a possible D gene (5 bases). CDR3 length equals 14 residues. CDR1 and CDR2 (germline): DFQATT, SNEGSKA (reference sequence). V shed 7 bases and J shed 0 bases, with 12 bases lying between them. The CDR3 nucleotides are TGCAGTGGCCAGGGCCCTGCAACTAATGAAAAACTGTTTTTT. Its protein is CSGQGPATNEKLFF.

This clonotype showed up many times. The chain carries TRBV7-2 and TRBJ2-7; TRBD1 might be the D (7 bases). The CDR3 extends over 15 amino acids. V was shortened by 2 bases and J by 2 bases, with 13 bases between the two germline ends. In germline, CDR1 is SGHTA, CDR2 FQGNSA. This chain's CDR3 is CASSLSGGTAYEQYF. The CDR3 DNA reads TGTGCCAGCAGCTTATCCGGCGGGACAGCCTACGAGCAGTACTTC.

The chain joins TRBV19 to TRBJ2-2; no firm D call. There are 15 residues in the CDR3. V was cut by 1 base and J by 3 bases, with 9 bases left in between. In germline, CDR1 is LNHDA, CDR2 SQIVND (reference sequence). CDR3 coding DNA: TGTGCCAGTAGTATAGCCGGACGGTACACCGGGGAGCTGTTTTTT. Translation: CASSIAGRYTGELFF.

This clonotype was observed a handful of times. This chain uses TRBV7-9 with TRBJ2-5; D gene ambiguous. Germline V gene data show CDR1 as SEHNR and CDR2 as FQNEAQ (reference sequence). Trimming removed 6 bases from V and 5 bases from J, with 7 bases in between. The CDR3 is 11 amino acids. CDR3 residues: CASRIGETQYF. CDR3 nucleotide sequence: TGTGCCAGCAGGATTGGGGAGACCCAGTACTTC. Full variable domain (outside the CDR3, taken from reference TRBV7-9 and TRBJ2-5): DTGVSQNPRHKITKRGQNVTFRCDPISEHNRLYWYRQTLGQGPEFLTYFQNEAQLEKSRLLSDRFSAERPKGSFSTLEIQRTEQGDSAMYLCASRIGETQYFGPGTRLLVL.

The chain joins TRBV9 to TRBJ2-3; the match to TRBD1 covers 10 bases. V lost 3 bases, J lost 2 bases, and 3 bases stayed unmatched. The CDR3 is made up of 15 amino acids. Germline V CDR1 and CDR2: SGDLS, YYNGEE. CDR3 bases: TGTGCCAGCAGCGGGACAGGGGGTCTCACAGATACGCAGTATTTT. Amino acid sequence: CASSGTGGLTDTQYF.

The sample holds many counts of this clonotype. This chain joins TRBV5-6 and TRBJ2-3, with D unresolved. This CDR3 region has 15 residues. Between the trimmed V and J ends, which lost 7 bases and 8 bases, there was a span of 23 bases. Germline V gene data show CDR1 as SGHDT and CDR2 as YYEEEE. CDR3 coding DNA: TGTGCCAGCGGGTTCGAGCAGTCCCTGTCGGGTACGCAGTATTTT. Protein: CASGFEQSLSGTQYF. The whole variable domain, remainder taken from reference TRBV5-6 and TRBJ2-3, is DAGVTQSPTHLIKTRGQQVTLRCSPKSGHDTVSWYQQALGQGPQFIFQYYEEEERQRGNFPDRFSGHQFPNYSSELNVNALLLGDSALYLCASGFEQSLSGTQYFGPGTRLTVL.

This clonotype was counted ten times or more. This chain joins TRBV20-1 and TRBJ2-7; D perhaps matches TRBD1 (5 bases). Looked up from germline, CDR1 is DFQATT and CDR2 is SNEGSKA (reference sequence). V gave up 6 bases and J gave up 5 bases, with 11 bases separating them. The CDR3 sequence is 11 residues long. CDR3 sequence (DNA): TGCAGTGCCCAAGGACACAACGAGCAGTACTTC. This sequence encodes CSAQGHNEQYF.

This chain uses TRBV20-1 with TRBJ2-7; a possible D gene is TRBD2 (6 bases). Germline loops: CDR1 DFQATT, CDR2 SNEGSKA (reference sequence). The length of the CDR3 is 15 residues. Trimming shortened V by 0 bases and J by 6 bases, and 18 bases separated the two germline ends. The CDR3 nucleotides are TGCAGTGCTAGAGATCCGGGGGTGGGACCACGCGAGCAGTACTTC. Its translation: CSARDPGVGPREQYF.

This clonotype was seen many times. The rearrangement uses TRBV12-3 or TRBV12-4 and TRBJ2-7; D may be TRBD1 or TRBD2 (5 bases each). V was shortened by 4 bases and J by 3 bases, with 10 bases between the two germline ends. The CDR3 runs to 13 residues. CDR3 nucleotides: TGTGCCAGCAGTTCGGGGCCGCTCTACGAGCAGTACTTC. Amino acids: CASSSGPLYEQYF.

V is TRBV20-1 and J is TRBJ1-4; 9 bases line up with TRBD1. V was clipped by 4 bases and J by 7 bases; unmatched bases: 4. This CDR3 region has 13 residues. CDR1 is DFQATT, CDR2 SNEGSKA, per germline (reference sequence). The chain's CDR3 is CSATGTGSEKLFF. For the CDR3, the DNA is TGCAGTGCTACCGGGACAGGGTCTGAAAAACTGTTTTTT.

This clonotype has only a few counts. This chain uses TRBV20-1 with TRBJ2-5; D may be TRBD2 (6 bases). The V gene's germline CDR1 is DFQATT and CDR2 SNEGSKA (reference sequence). This CDR3 is built from 12 residues. The V gene lost 3 bases and the J gene lost 7 bases, with 12 bases spanning the gap. CDR3 coding DNA: TGCAGTGCTAGGGCCCAGGGAGGGACCCAGTACTTC. Translation: CSARAQGGTQYF.

The rearrangement uses TRBV7-2 and TRBJ1-5; 7 bases are a match to TRBD1. The CDR3 is 14 residues long. J gave up 4 bases and V 5 bases, and 5 bases lay outside the gene matches. Germline values: CDR1 SGHTA, CDR2 FQGNSA. The CDR3 is CASSLTGQNQPQHF. The CDR3 DNA reads TGTGCCAGCAGCCTGACGGGACAGAATCAGCCCCAGCATTTT.

This clonotype appeared many times. The chain links TRBV5-1 to TRBJ1-1; D possibly corresponds to TRBD1 (5 bases). Per germline, CDR1 SGHRS and CDR2 YFSETQ. V was cut by 0 bases and J by 3 bases, with 9 bases left in between. This CDR3 contains 14 residues. The CDR3 nucleotides read TGCGCCAGCAGCTTGGCAGGGTCGGACACTGAAGCTTTCTTT. Translation gives CASSLAGSDTEAFF.

This clonotype was detected only once. The rearrangement joins TRBV11-2 to TRBJ2-1, with D maybe TRBD2 (5 bases). Germline CDR1 and CDR2: SGHAT and FQNNGV. This CDR3 region has 12 residues. V was trimmed by 1 base and J by 14 bases, leaving 12 bases between them. CDR3 sequence (DNA): TGTGCCAGCAGCTTAGGTTCCGACGGGGAGTTCTTC. Protein sequence: CASSLGSDGEFF. Together with reference TRBV11-2 and TRBJ2-1, the CDR3 gives the full variable domain: EAGVAQSPRYKIIEKRQSVAFWCNPISGHATLYWYQQILGQGPKLLIQFQNNGVVDDSQLPKDRFSAERLKGVDSTLKIQPAKLEDSAVYLCASSLGSDGEFFGPGTRLTVL.

The chain is built from TRBV5-6 and TRBJ2-7, with D tentatively TRBD1 or TRBD2 (5 bases each). The CDR3 consists of 14 residues. In germline, CDR1 is SGHDT, CDR2 YYEEEE. V was trimmed by 4 bases and J by 5 bases, leaving 16 bases between them. This chain's CDR3 is CASSLSGRVHEQYF. The CDR3 nucleotides read TGTGCCAGCAGCCTCTCGGGGCGGGTCCACGAGCAGTACTTC.

This clonotype has more than one count but fewer than ten. V and J are TRBV10-3 and TRBJ1-2; no reliable D call. V was shortened by 0 bases and J by 4 bases, with 15 bases between the two germline ends. The CDR3 length is 16 residues. Per germline, CDR1 ENHRY and CDR2 SYGVKD. CDR3: CAISESSGLPFYGYTF. The CDR3 DNA reads TGTGCCATCAGTGAGTCGTCGGGCCTTCCCTTCTATGGCTACACCTTC.

The chain has TRBV25-1 and TRBJ2-2, with 10 bases identical to TRBD2. This CDR3 comprises 14 residues. The junction had 8 bases not matched to a gene; V was cut back by 9 bases and J by 7 bases. Germline V gives CDR1 MGHDK, CDR2 SYGVNS. The CDR3 protein is CASRIAGGVGELFF. The CDR3 DNA reads TGTGCCAGTCGTATAGCGGGAGGTGTCGGGGAGCTGTTTTTT.

The chain combines TRBV6-2 or TRBV6-3 with TRBJ2-3; the D is unclear. In germline, CDR1 is MNHEY, CDR2 SVGEGT. This CDR3 is 13 amino acids long. V lost 3 bases to trimming and J lost 6 bases, with 10 bases between them. DNA for the CDR3: TGTGCCAGCAGTTATGGGATAGGGGATACGCAGTATTTT. Translation gives CASSYGIGDTQYF.

The chain recombines TRBV20-1 with TRBJ2-1; 7 bases line up with TRBD1. This CDR3 contains 13 residues. The germline CDR1 and CDR2 sequences are DFQATT and SNEGSKA (reference sequence). The CDR3 reads CSRRQGPYNEQFF. The CDR3 DNA reads as TGCAGCAGACGACAGGGCCCCTACAATGAGCAGTTCTTC.

This clonotype has just a few counts. The chain recombines TRBV12-3 or TRBV12-4 with TRBJ2-1, with D possibly TRBD1 on 6 matching bases. This CDR3 has 12 residues. V was pared by 6 bases and J by 9 bases, with 12 bases between. The CDR3 reads CASRYRVGEQFF. As DNA, the CDR3 is TGTGCCAGCAGGTACAGGGTGGGTGAGCAGTTCTTC.

CDR3: CASSAGTYEQYF. CDR3 sequence (DNA): TGTGCCAGCAGTGCAGGGACCTACGAGCAGTACTTC. V is TRBV25-1 and J is TRBJ2-7; tentative D call: TRBD1 (5 bases). CDR3 length: 12 amino acids. Trimming pared 4 bases from V and 2 bases from J, leaving 6 bases between. Looked up from germline, CDR1 is MGHDK and CDR2 is SYGVNS.

This clonotype was counted only a few times. The chain combines TRBV5-5 with TRBJ1-6; D is possibly TRBD1 (5 bases). The CDR3 runs 15 residues. The germline CDR1 and CDR2 sequences are SGHKS and YYEKEE (reference sequence). Trimming pared 2 bases from V and 7 bases from J, leaving 13 bases between. Written as DNA, the CDR3 is TGTGCCAGCAGCTTACTTACAGGTCTAAATTCACCCCTCCACTTT. Protein product: CASSLLTGLNSPLHF.

Many counts were recorded for this clonotype. Compared with germline, one end of the junction differs, possibly owing to a read error. V and J are TRBV12-3 or TRBV12-4 and TRBJ2-1; D call uncertain. The CDR3 runs to 12 residues. DNA of the CDR3: TGTGCCAGCAGCCTCTCCAACAATGAGCAGTTCTTC. It encodes CASSLSNNEQFF.

The CDR3: CACLRDTGELFF. The CDR3 region has the DNA TGTGCCTGTCTCCGGGACACCGGGGAGCTGTTTTTT. J is TRBJ2-2 and V is TRBV30, with D unclear. The CDR3 spans 12 residues. Germline V gene lookup returns CDR1 GTSNPN and CDR2 SVGIG (reference sequence). V lost 6 bases to trimming and J lost 3 bases, with 8 bases between them.

This clonotype was counted at least ten times. The genes are TRBV20-1 and TRBJ1-2; D not certain. The ends were cut back, 8 bases at V and 7 bases at J, with 14 bases in the middle. The CDR3 is made up of 11 amino acids. Germline V CDR1 and CDR2: DFQATT, SNEGSKA (reference sequence). The chain's CDR3 is CSPSAWGGYTF. The DNA for the CDR3 is TGCAGTCCCTCCGCGTGGGGTGGCTACACCTTC.

The V call is TRBV2, the J call TRBJ1-2; possible D gene TRBD1, 5 bases. The CDR3 has 13 amino acids. Germline loops: CDR1 SNHLY, CDR2 FYNNEI. With 4 bases removed from V and 8 bases from J, the gap between germline ends came to 14 bases. Here the CDR3 reads CASSVWQGRGYTF. The DNA for the CDR3 is TGTGCCAGCAGTGTCTGGCAGGGTAGGGGCTACACCTTC.

The V gene is TRBV7-9, the J gene TRBJ1-6; D is uncertain. The ends were cut back, 4 bases at V and 7 bases at J, with 8 bases in the middle. Germline V gene data show CDR1 as SEHNR and CDR2 as FQNEAQ (reference sequence). The CDR3 consists of 13 residues. CDR3 loop: CASSSPRNSPLHF. CDR3 bases: TGTGCCAGCAGCTCCCCGAGGAATTCACCCCTCCACTTT.

This clonotype occurred a few times. This sequence joins TRBV7-3 and TRBJ1-1; D uncertain. The CDR3 extends over 15 amino acids. Per the germline V gene, CDR1 is SGHTA and CDR2 is FQGTGA. V was clipped by 5 bases and J by 4 bases, with 17 bases between them. CDR3 region: CASSPLGVDRTEAFF. In DNA form, the CDR3 reads TGTGCCAGCAGCCCCCTGGGCGTAGATCGCACTGAAGCTTTCTTT. The whole variable domain, filled in from reference TRBV7-3 and TRBJ1-1, reads GAGVSQTPSNKVTEKGKYVELRCDPISGHTALYWYRQSLGQGPEFLIYFQGTGAADDSGLPNDRFFAVRPEGSVSTLKIQRTERGDSAVYLCASSPLGVDRTEAFFGQGTRLTVV.

The sample holds a few counts of this clonotype. The chain has TRBV27 and TRBJ2-7, with 7 bases identical to TRBD2. This CDR3 comprises 15 residues. Trimming at V came to 5 bases and at J to 4 bases, leaving 11 bases not matched to a gene. CDR1 is MNHEY, CDR2 SMNVEV, per germline (reference sequence). The CDR3 DNA is TGTGCCAGCAGTATCAGTGAGGCGGGGGATTACGAGCAGTACTTC. This gives the protein CASSISEAGDYEQYF.